This entry describes one T cell receptor beta chain. Its recognized antigen is unknown. No much larger clone exists at a distance of one base, and base qualities are not known. Taken from the germline V gene, the CDR1 and CDR2 loops are MNHNS and SASEGT. Measured from the cysteine to the phenylalanine, the CDR3 is 15 residues long. The read is trimmed to its CDR3 DNA, 45 bases read in frame from base 1. The V end loses 8 bases and the J end loses 0 bases, and a stretch of 16 bases separates them. TCR cDNA was synthesized by 5'RACE template switching, which introduced a universal primer site and unique molecular identifiers. Priming for cDNA synthesis came from both the TCR alpha and TCR beta constant segments. Libraries were amplified in two PCR steps, with sample barcodes and sequencing adapters added in the second step. Sequencing of libraries was done on Illumina HiSeq 2500 (2x100 bp) or NovaSeq (2x150 bp). In the authors' own workflow: Demultiplexing of reads and collapsing into UMI consensus sequences were performed with MIGEC, and V(D)J alignment was carried out with MiXCR. Vaccine-responding clonotypes were defined with edgeR using replicate PBMC samples, requiring FDR below 0.01 and a log2 fold change above 5 up to day 15. CD4 or CD8 identity was assigned to each bulk clonotype according to whether the clonotype was present at higher abundance in the sequenced CD4 repertoire or the sequenced CD8 repertoire. TCRdb itself trimmed the public reads at Q25 with fastp, ran MiXCR and retained productive beta chains. Rows with one shared CDR3 protein collapse into an entry with the most common genes and DNA. It is TCRdb's table, rather than the study itself, that gives the V and J calls and clone size. Counted in this sample were roughly 240,000 distinct CDR3 sequences; over 6.5% of them appeared once. The leading ten clones occupy approximately 1% of the sample.

This sample was taken from a study of T cells after yellow fever vaccination (dated by TCRdb to about 2019). For the study in its entirety: Libraries from fractions with low cell numbers were prepared with the SMART-Seq v4 Ultra Low Input RNA kit. To follow T-cell clones before and after primary and booster YFV17D yellow fever vaccination, bulk TCR alpha and beta repertoires were sequenced over time. Two healthy male donors made up the cohort, one aged 18 to 29 years and the other aged 30 to 40 years. Blood was drawn at multiple timepoints before and after primary and secondary immunization, with bulk PBMC replicates and cell subsets isolated.

Overall study results and their limits: FACS-sorted repertoires could contain abundant contaminating clonotypes from the bulk population, so computational filtering was required. A small share of clonotypes was detected in both CD4 and CD8 compartments, with the overlap likely arising from convergent recombination. Most clones expanded after primary vaccination were re-detected after the booster (96% of CD4 and roughly 85% of CD8), suggesting broad memory maintenance. The secondary T-cell response was weaker than the primary response but faster, peaking on day 5 instead of day 15. Because the study included only two donors, the extent to which the findings can be generalized is limited.

What this sample's treatment or condition label stands for: live attenuated yellow fever vaccine strain. A standard Ficoll-Paque protocol was used to isolate PBMCs from peripheral blood. CD4 and CD8 T-cell fractions were isolated with Dynabeads CD4 and CD8 positive selection kits. TriZol was used to extract RNA from bulk PBMCs, CD4 and CD8 fractions, and dextramer-positive and dextramer-negative fractions. The source is a man aged 25 to 45 who received the YFV17D yellow fever vaccine. The receptor chain draws on TRBV6-1 and TRBJ1-2, with an unclear D gene assignment. This specimen was CD4+ T cells sorted from PBMCs, taken on the day of the yellow fever booster vaccination. The nucleotides are TGTGCCAGCTCTCCTGCCCCCAGAGCTAACTATGGCTACACCTTC. Its amino acids are CASSPAPRANYGYTF.